The 24 T cell receptor beta chains below all came from one sample that was sequenced in a study of T cell responses to AZD1222 COVID-19 vaccine. Profiling relied on immunoSEQ multiplex PCR, and the TCRdb table lists in-frame clones only, not all of them. This repertoire shows tens of thousands of clones, about 93% found once; its top ten account for roughly 4.5%. The material sequenced was peripheral blood, taken on day 0 of MenACWY control vaccination. The source is an adult in good health.

This chain joins TRBV29-1 and TRBJ1-1, with 8 bases aligning to TRBD1. The CDR3 is made up of 11 amino acids. Germline V lookup: CDR1 SQVTM, CDR2 ANQGSEA. V lost 5 bases and J lost 8; bases outside the gene matches: 4. CDR3 sequence: CSVIGTGEAFF. The CDR3 DNA follows: TGCAGCGTTATAGGGACAGGCGAAGCTTTCTTT. Drawing the rest from reference TRBV29-1 and TRBJ1-1, the complete variable domain is SAVISQKPSRDICQRGTSLTIQCQVDSQVTMMFWYRQQPGQSLTLIATANQGSEATYESGFVIDKFPISRPNLTFSTLTVSNMSPEDSSIYLCSVIGTGEAFFGQGTRLTVV.

In DNA, the CDR3 is TGCAGCGCAAAAACCGACATTGCCCGATCGGGCTATGGCTACACCTTC. This translates into CSAKTDIARSGYGYTF. V is TRBV29-1 and J is TRBJ1-2, with D uncertain. CDR1 SQVTM and CDR2 ANQGSEA come from the germline V gene. V was pared by 7 bases and J by 4 bases, with 25 bases between. The CDR3 is made up of 16 amino acids.

The chain joins TRBV29-1 to TRBJ2-5; D not resolved. The V gene lost 8 bases and the J gene lost 7 bases, with 17 bases spanning the gap. CDR3 size: 12 residues. Germline lookup yields CDR1 SQVTM and CDR2 ANQGSEA. CDR3: CSFDGTYRTQYF. The DNA of the CDR3 is TGCAGCTTCGACGGAACCTATAGGACCCAGTACTTC.

The chain employs TRBV6-5 and TRBJ2-7; D uncertain. The CDR3 contains 13 residues. Germline V gene data show CDR1 as MNHEY and CDR2 as SVGAGI. V dropped 7 bases and J dropped 5 bases, with 15 bases sitting between them. The DNA for the CDR3 is TGTGCCAGCAAATCGGCCTTAGGCGACGAGCAGTACTTC. Translation gives CASKSALGDEQYF.

V and J are TRBV11-3 and TRBJ2-1; weak D call: TRBD2 (5 bases). CDR1 and CDR2 from the germline V gene are SGHNT and YENEEA. V dropped 2 bases and J dropped 2 bases, with 10 bases sitting between them. CDR3 length: 15 residues. CDR3 nucleotides: TGTGCCAGCAGCTTAAGCGGAAACACCTACAATGAGCAGTTCTTC. It codes for CASSLSGNTYNEQFF. The entire variable domain, with the rest obtained from reference TRBV11-3 and TRBJ2-1, is as follows: EAGVVQSPRYKIIEKKQPVAFWCNPISGHNTLYWYLQNLGQGPELLIRYENEEAVDDSQLPKDRFSAERLKGVDSTLKIQPAELGDSAVYLCASSLSGNTYNEQFFGPGTRLTVL.

The chain links TRBV28 to TRBJ2-7; D is uncertain. Germline V gene data show CDR1 as MDHEN and CDR2 as SYDVKM. Between the trimmed V and J ends, which lost 7 bases and 0 bases, there was a span of 13 bases. CDR3 length: 14 amino acids. The chain's CDR3 is CASIRALGSYEQYF. DNA of the CDR3: TGTGCCAGCATTCGGGCACTGGGCTCCTACGAGCAGTACTTC. The full variable domain, with the rest looked up from reference TRBV28 and TRBJ2-7, is DVKVTQSSRYLVKRTGEKVFLECVQDMDHENMFWYRQDPGLGLRLIYFSYDVKMKEKGDIPEGYSVSREKKERFSLILESASTNQTSMYLCASIRALGSYEQYFGPGTRLTVT.

The chain couples TRBV24-1 to TRBJ2-3; D is unclear. Looked up from germline, CDR1 is KGHDR and CDR2 is SFDVKD. Trimming shortened V by 7 bases and J by 0 bases, and 13 bases separated the two germline ends. The CDR3 is 15 amino acids. CDR3 residues: CATRHRDTSTDTQYF. The CDR3 nucleotides are TGTGCCACCAGACACAGAGATACTAGCACAGATACGCAGTATTTT.

The chain has TRBV2 and TRBJ1-5, with D hard to call. V lost 3 bases, J lost 2 bases, and 5 bases lay in between. Germline-derived CDR1 and CDR2 are SNHLY and FYNNEI. The CDR3 runs to 13 residues. The CDR3 nucleotides are TGTGCCAGCAGTGATGATGGCAATCAGCCCCAGCATTTT. As protein: CASSDDGNQPQHF.

This clone was recorded once. The chain uses TRBV6-4 and TRBJ1-1; D unclear. With 2 bases removed from V and 8 bases from J, the gap between germline ends came to 18 bases. CDR1 is MRHNA, CDR2 SNTAGT, per germline. The CDR3 is made up of 15 amino acids. The CDR3 nucleotides are TGTGCCAGCAGTGACCGCTCAGAGGGCGCGCTCGAAGCTTTCTTT. It translates to CASSDRSEGALEAFF.

The V and J genes are TRBV7-8 and TRBJ2-1; tentatively, D is TRBD2 (5 bases). Germline loops: CDR1 SGHVS, CDR2 FQNEAQ. This CDR3 has 17 amino acids. The V end lost 3 bases, the J end lost 1 base, and 16 bases lay between the germline ends. CDR3 coding DNA: TGTGCCAGCAGCTTGAGGGTTTCCGGCTTTTCCTACAATGAGCAGTTCTTC. As protein: CASSLRVSGFSYNEQFF.

The rearrangement links TRBV5-1 to TRBJ2-2, with D possibly called TRBD1 or TRBD2 (6 bases each). Germline V gene lookup returns CDR1 SGHRS and CDR2 YFSETQ. This CDR3 has 15 residues. Trimming stripped 4 bases from V and 8 bases from J, with 18 bases between. CDR3: CASSTGDTPGGELFF. The CDR3 nucleotides are TGCGCCAGCAGCACGGGGGACACTCCGGGAGGGGAGCTGTTTTTT. Full variable domain (rest looked up from reference TRBV5-1 and TRBJ2-2): KAGVTQTPRYLIKTRGQQVTLSCSPISGHRSVSWYQQTPGQGLQFLFEYFSETQRNKGNFPGRFSGRQFSNSRSEMNVSTLELGDSALYLCASSTGDTPGGELFFGEGSRLTVL.

This clone turned up a few times. The same CDR3 can be traced to other DNA sequences in this sample. The rearrangement joins TRBV19 to TRBJ1-5; D might be TRBD1 (5 bases). The germline CDR1 and CDR2 sequences are LNHDA and SQIVND (reference sequence). V shed 2 bases and J shed 3 bases, with 8 bases lying between them. This CDR3 contains 14 residues. The CDR3 protein is CASSITGANQPQHF. As DNA, the CDR3 is TGTGCCAGTAGTATAACAGGCGCCAATCAGCCCCAGCATTTT.

This chain connects TRBV30 to TRBJ1-1; D uncertain. The ends were cut back, 5 bases at V and 0 bases at J, with 13 bases in the middle. Germline-derived CDR1 and CDR2 are GTSNPN and SVGIG (reference sequence). There are 14 residues in the CDR3. The DNA for the CDR3 is TGTGCCTGGCAACAGCTATCCATGAACACTGAAGCTTTCTTT. Encoded protein: CAWQQLSMNTEAFF.

This clone was counted a few times. This sequence joins TRBV6-4 and TRBJ1-5; no firm D call. Germline V CDR1 and CDR2: MRHNA, SNTAGT. V shed 3 bases and J shed 3 bases, with 9 bases lying between them. CDR3 size: 14 residues. For the CDR3, the DNA is TGTGCCAGCAGTGAAGGAGTGGACAATCAGCCCCAGCATTTT. Protein product: CASSEGVDNQPQHF.

The chain is built from TRBV19 and TRBJ1-1; D unresolved. In germline, CDR1 is LNHDA, CDR2 SQIVND (reference sequence). This CDR3 has 15 residues. V gave up 6 bases and J gave up 2 bases, with 16 bases separating them. The CDR3 nucleotides read TGTGCCAGTAGAGTCGCCCCAATCTCAAACACTGAAGCTTTCTTT. This encodes CASRVAPISNTEAFF. Variable domain in full (rest from reference TRBV19 and TRBJ1-1): DGGITQSPKYLFRKEGQNVTLSCEQNLNHDAMYWYRQDPGQGLRLIYYSQIVNDFQKGDIAEGYSVSREKKESFPLTVTSAQKNPTAFYLCASRVAPISNTEAFFGQGTRLTVV.

This chain links TRBV19 with TRBJ1-5; 12 bases align to TRBD1. CDR1 and CDR2 from the germline V gene are LNHDA and SQIVND (reference sequence). This CDR3 comprises 13 residues. V trimming: 7 bases; J trimming: 7 bases; junction bases outside the gene matches: 2. The CDR3 protein is CASTGTGGQPQHF. The CDR3 nucleotides are TGTGCCAGTACCGGGACAGGGGGCCAGCCCCAGCATTTT.

This CDR3 reads CASSPQLGGKETQYF. Here the CDR3 DNA reads TGTGCCAGCTCACCACAGTTAGGAGGCAAAGAGACCCAGTACTTC. The chain has TRBV18 and TRBJ2-5, with D possibly TRBD2 on 5 matching bases. The germline V gene has CDR1 KGHSH and CDR2 LQKENI. The CDR3 spans 15 residues. Trimming shortened V by 1 base and J by 3 bases, and 12 bases separated the two germline ends. The entire variable domain, with the rest obtained from reference TRBV18 and TRBJ2-5, is as follows: NAGVMQNPRHLVRRRGQEARLRCSPMKGHSHVYWYRQLPEEGLKFMVYLQKENIIDESGMPKERFSAEFPKEGPSILRIQQVVRGDSAAYFCASSPQLGGKETQYFGPGTRLLVL.

The rearrangement links TRBV7-9 to TRBJ1-4, with TRBD1 as a possible D gene (6 bases). CDR1 and CDR2 from the germline V gene are SEHNR and FQNEAQ (reference sequence). The CDR3 length is 15 residues. Deletions cut 5 bases from V and 7 bases from J, with 17 bases between. The CDR3 nucleotides read TGTGCCAGCAGCCGACCACAGGGCTTGGTTGAAAAACTGTTTTTT. This codes for CASSRPQGLVEKLFF.

The J gene is TRBJ2-4, the V gene TRBV21-1; the table names TRBD2, a call not compared with the DNA. TRBV21-1 is described as a pseudogene. This CDR3 region has 16 residues. The CDR3 DNA follows: TGTGCCAGCATGGAGCGGGAGGCCCTAGCCAAAAACATTCAGTACTTC. Its protein product is CASMEREALAKNIQYF.

The chain is built from TRBV27 and TRBJ2-7, with 9 bases aligning to TRBD1. Losses at the gene ends were 5 bases for V and 0 bases for J; bases not matched to a gene: 8. The CDR3 runs 16 residues. Per the germline V gene, CDR1 is MNHEY and CDR2 is SMNVEV (reference sequence). The CDR3 is CASSPGTGRSSYEQYF. The CDR3 bases are TGTGCCAGCAGTCCCGGGACAGGGAGGAGCTCCTACGAGCAGTACTTC.

The chain couples TRBV5-5 to TRBJ2-1, with D unresolved. V lost 2 bases to trimming and J lost 7 bases, with 7 bases between them. The CDR3 runs 12 residues. The germline V gene has CDR1 SGHKS and CDR2 YYEKEE (reference sequence). The CDR3 DNA is TGTGCCAGCAGCTTCAGAGTAAATGAGCAGTTCTTC. Translation gives CASSFRVNEQFF.

This clone was seen a handful of times. The J gene is TRBJ2-1, the V gene TRBV15; no firm D call. Germline values: CDR1 LNHNV, CDR2 YYDKDF (reference sequence). CDR3 length: 15 amino acids. The ends were cut back, 0 bases at V and 12 bases at J, with 18 bases in the middle. CDR3 coding DNA: TGTGCCACCAGCAGAGAGGATGGGTTGACCCCGGGGCAGTTCTTC. Its protein is CATSREDGLTPGQFF.

This chain links TRBV10-2 with TRBJ1-2; 9 bases agree with TRBD1. V gave up 2 bases and J gave up 5 bases; unmatched junction bases: 0. The CDR3 extends over 13 amino acids. Germline CDR1 WSHSY, CDR2 SAAADI. CDR3 amino acids: CASSEGQGYGYTF. CDR3 DNA sequence: TGCGCCAGCAGTGAGGGACAGGGGTATGGCTACACCTTC.

The rearrangement joins TRBV11-2 to TRBJ1-1, with 7 bases that match TRBD1. The CDR3 extends over 14 amino acids. Germline V gene data show CDR1 as SGHAT and CDR2 as FQNNGV. Trimming at V came to 5 bases and at J to 4 bases, leaving 7 bases not matched to a gene. CDR3: CASSKTGMGTEAFF. DNA for the CDR3: TGTGCCAGCAGCAAGACAGGGATGGGCACTGAAGCTTTCTTT.